Following are 16 T cell receptor beta chains from one sample sequenced in a study of blood T cell repertoires in COVID-19. The data were produced by immunoSEQ multiplex PCR, yet TCRdb's version contains in-frame clones alone and is incomplete. The sample includes about 260,000 clones, 88% seen only once; the top ten take 0.7%. Sequencing was performed on peripheral blood. These receptors came from a human donor in a cohort sampled during active COVID-19.

The chain joins TRBV28 to TRBJ2-7, with D possibly being TRBD2 (6 bases). Trimming took off 3 bases at V and 5 bases at J, with 14 bases between the two ends. The germline CDR1 and CDR2 sequences are MDHEN and SYDVKM. This CDR3 has 14 residues. Here the CDR3 DNA reads TGTGCCAGCAGTTTGGCCCGGGAGATTAACGAGCAGTACTTC. This codes for CASSLAREINEQYF.

The chain uses TRBV25-1 and TRBJ1-6; perhaps TRBD1 as D (6 bases). Looked up from germline, CDR1 is MGHDK and CDR2 is SYGVNS. The V and J ends lost 4 bases and 7 bases respectively, with 23 bases between them. The CDR3 consists of 18 residues. The CDR3 is CASSGEGFSGVANSPLHF. For the CDR3, the DNA is TGTGCCAGCAGTGGGGAGGGCTTTTCAGGGGTAGCGAATTCACCCCTCCACTTT.

The J gene is TRBJ1-1, the V gene TRBV6-1; 9 bases align to TRBD1. V lost 2 bases to trimming and J lost 7 bases; unmatched junction nucleotides: 8. CDR1 is MNHNS, CDR2 SASEGT, per germline. The CDR3 sequence is 15 residues long. CDR3 residues: CASSEWGQGRDEAFF. The DNA of the CDR3 is TGTGCCAGCAGTGAATGGGGACAGGGACGGGATGAAGCTTTCTTT.

CDR3 DNA sequence: TGTGCCAGCAGTGAACGAGGACAGGGTTACAATGAGCAGTTCTTC. It encodes CASSERGQGYNEQFF. The V gene is TRBV6-1, the J gene TRBJ2-1, with 8 bases that match TRBD1. Germline assignment: CDR1 MNHNS and CDR2 SASEGT. V dropped 2 bases and J dropped 4; count of bases not matched to a gene: 4. This CDR3 is 15 amino acids long.

This clone was found once. V usage is TRBV7-2 and J usage is TRBJ1-2; TRBD1 matches at 10 bases. Germline assignment: CDR1 SGHTA and CDR2 FQGNSA. The CDR3 loop spans 13 amino acids. J was trimmed by 6 bases and V by 5 bases; bases with no gene match: 3. For the CDR3, the DNA is TGTGCCAGCAGCACGGACAGGGGGAATGGCTACACCTTC. Protein: CASSTDRGNGYTF.

This clone was seen only once. The gene calls are TRBV28 and TRBJ2-5; 9 bases are a match to TRBD1. Unmatched junction bases numbered 6, after V lost 3 bases and J lost 4 bases. This CDR3 spans 15 amino acids. Germline V gene sequence: CDR1 MDHEN, CDR2 SYDVKM. The CDR3 region has the DNA TGTGCCAGCAGTTTTTGGACAGGGGATCGAGAGACCCAGTACTTC. Translating gives CASSFWTGDRETQYF.

J is TRBJ1-5 and V is TRBV19; 8 bases match TRBD1. This CDR3 is built from 14 residues. Trimming took 5 bases from V and 6 from J; bases not matched to a gene: 6. Germline loops: CDR1 LNHDA, CDR2 SQIVND (reference sequence). The DNA of the CDR3 is TGTGCCAGTAGTGTGACAGGGGATGGTCAGCCCCAGCATTTT. As protein: CASSVTGDGQPQHF.

The CDR3 DNA follows: TGCGCCAGCAGCGGGGGGAGCGTAACCTCCGAGCAGTACTTC. Translated, it gives CASSGGSVTSEQYF. This sequence joins TRBV5-1 and TRBJ2-7, with D possibly matching TRBD2 (6 bases). CDR1 and CDR2 (germline): SGHRS, YFSETQ. CDR3 length: 14 residues. Trimming stripped 4 bases from V and 6 bases from J, with 17 bases between.

The rearrangement joins TRBV12-3 or TRBV12-4 to TRBJ1-2; 9 bases line up with TRBD1. V lost 5 bases and J lost 6; bases outside the gene matches: 4. The CDR3 consists of 13 residues. As DNA, the CDR3 is TGTGCCAGCAGTCCGGGGACAGGGAATGGCTACACCTTC. Protein product: CASSPGTGNGYTF.

The genes are TRBV10-3 and TRBJ2-7; no firm D call. V lost 10 bases, J lost 2 bases, and 12 bases lay in between. Germline V gives CDR1 ENHRY, CDR2 SYGVKD. The CDR3 covers 12 residues. CDR3 protein: CATAASPYEQYF. CDR3 in DNA: TGTGCCACCGCGGCCAGTCCCTACGAGCAGTACTTC.

The chain uses TRBV27 and TRBJ1-6; D ambiguous. V shed 5 bases and J shed 0 bases, with 8 bases lying between them. CDR1 is MNHEY, CDR2 SMNVEV, per germline (reference sequence). CDR3 size: 15 residues. DNA of the CDR3: TGTGCCAGCAGTCCACAGAGCTCCTATAATTCACCCCTCCACTTT. This translates into CASSPQSSYNSPLHF.

The V gene is TRBV5-4, the J gene TRBJ2-6; 11 bases align to TRBD1. This CDR3 spans 14 amino acids. Germline V gene lookup returns CDR1 SGHNT and CDR2 YYREEE (reference sequence). After removal of 3 bases from V and 10 bases from J, the junction contained 3 bases not matched to a gene. CDR3 DNA sequence: TGTGCCAGCAGCTGGGACAGGGGGTTTAACGTCCTGACTTTC. It codes for CASSWDRGFNVLTF.

The V and J genes are TRBV4-3 and TRBJ2-7; weak D call: TRBD2 (7 bases). In germline, CDR1 is LGHNA, CDR2 YSLEER. The CDR3 spans 17 residues. V lost 1 base, J lost 4 bases, and 20 bases lay in between. CDR3: CASSQGAQGGGYYEQYF. The CDR3 DNA is TGCGCCAGCAGCCAAGGAGCACAGGGAGGGGGGTATTACGAGCAGTACTTC.

J is TRBJ1-6 and V is TRBV9, with 8 bases aligning to TRBD1. Germline V gene lookup returns CDR1 SGDLS and CDR2 YYNGEE. The CDR3 has 15 residues. With 4 bases clipped from V and 1 base from J, the junction kept 1 base outside the gene matches. The CDR3 nucleotides are TGTGCCAGCAGCACAGGGGGTTCCTATAATTCACCCCTCCACTTT. Translation gives CASSTGGSYNSPLHF.

This clone came up once. J is TRBJ2-7 and V is TRBV4-3; D remains ambiguous. Looked up from germline, CDR1 is LGHNA and CDR2 is YSLEER. This CDR3 contains 16 residues. With 3 bases removed from V and 7 bases from J, the gap between germline ends came to 22 bases. This CDR3 reads CASSQGFRSSYVEQYF. The CDR3 region has the DNA TGCGCCAGCAGCCAGGGTTTTAGGAGCTCCTACGTTGAGCAGTACTTC.

The rearrangement links TRBV7-2 to TRBJ2-1; a possible D gene is TRBD2 (5 bases). Germline CDR1 and CDR2: SGHTA and FQGNSA. The CDR3 is 14 amino acids. The germline V and J ends were trimmed by 0 bases and 9 bases, with 12 bases remaining between them. The CDR3 region has the DNA TGTGCCAGCAGCTTAGCTGGAGGTCTCGCTGAGCAGTTCTTC. This sequence encodes CASSLAGGLAEQFF.